Listed here is a single T cell receptor (beta chain). Profiled with immunoSEQ multiplex PCR; TCRdb holds only in-frame clones, not every one. The sample carries around 160,000 clones, 70% to 90% recorded once. The entry originates in a study of blood T cell repertoires in COVID-19. About the research overall: T cells, B-cell-depleted T cells, or PBMCs provided the cDNA or gDNA that served as material.

Unmatched junction bases numbered 4, after V lost 4 bases and J lost 0 bases. The CDR3 has 16 amino acids. The V gene's germline CDR1 is MGHDK and CDR2 SYGVNS. The sequence derives from a man between 60 and 75 years old with active or convalescent COVID-19. The sequenced sample was peripheral blood. This chain joins TRBV25-1 and TRBJ1-3; 9 bases are shared with TRBD1. The CDR3 reads CASSAPGQGSGNTIYF. The CDR3, as DNA: TGTGCCAGCAGTGCTCCGGGACAGGGCTCTGGAAACACCATATATTTT.